Each of the 17 T cell receptor beta chains below was sequenced from the same sample in a study of OX40 agonist ivuxolimab in advanced cancers. The protocol used for the library was the immunoSEQ multiplex PCR assay. This is the immuneACCESS table as TCRdb keeps it, with only in-frame sequences that have V and J called. A part of the clones is gone; compared with another copy, unresolved V genes explain less than half, and the rest is unexplained. This sample lists fewer than 120,000 clones; about nine tenths were detected once. About 0.3% of the sample lies in the top ten. Sequencing was performed on CD4+ or CD8+ T cells sorted from blood, taken in a trial of the OX40 agonist ivuxolimab. Receptor source: an adult with an advanced solid tumor such as melanoma, head and neck, liver or kidney cancer.

The CDR3 spells CASSSTGTGGDQPQHF. DNA of the CDR3: TGTGCCAGCAGTTCTACCGGGACAGGGGGCGATCAGCCCCAGCATTTT. The chain joins TRBV28 to TRBJ1-5; 12 nucleotides agree with TRBD1. V shed 4 bases and J 5 bases; nucleotides not matched to a gene: 6. This CDR3 comprises 16 residues. The V gene's germline CDR1 is MDHEN and CDR2 SYDVKM.

This clone has more than one count but fewer than ten. This chain uses TRBV7-2 with TRBJ1-2; no clear D gene. V lost 5 bases and J lost 1, with 11 bases in between. The germline CDR1 and CDR2 sequences are SGHTA and FQGNSA. The CDR3 runs to 14 residues. CDR3 loop: CASSARTDNYGYTF. The CDR3 nucleotides are TGTGCCAGCAGCGCCCGTACAGATAACTATGGCTACACCTTC.

CDR3 sequence: CASSGTYTDTQYF. CDR3 sequence (DNA): TGTGCCAGCAGCGGGACTTACACAGATACGCAGTATTTT. This rearrangement joins TRBV6-1 to TRBJ2-3, with a possible D match to TRBD2 (6 bases). V dropped 6 bases and J dropped 2 bases, with 9 bases sitting between them. The germline V gene encodes CDR1 MNHNS and CDR2 SASEGT. The length of the CDR3 is 13 residues.

The chain couples TRBV28 to TRBJ1-2, with a weak D call TRBD1 (6 bases). Germline V gives CDR1 MDHEN, CDR2 SYDVKM. Trimming left V 6 bases short and J 4 bases short, with 12 bases between. The CDR3 consists of 13 residues. The CDR3: CASRLGQSYGYTF. The CDR3 coding sequence is TGTGCCAGCAGACTCGGACAGAGCTATGGCTACACCTTC.

This clone appeared a few times. V gene TRBV21-1 combines with J gene TRBJ2-3; TRBD1 is the table's D call, not checked against the DNA. TRBV21-1 is annotated as a pseudogene. The CDR3 length is 16 residues. The CDR3 protein is CASSKRGQSSTDTQYF. The DNA for the CDR3 is TGTGCCAGCAGCAAAAGGGGACAGTCTAGCACAGATACGCAGTATTTT.

This chain links TRBV11-2 with TRBJ2-7; tentatively, D is TRBD1 (5 bases). CDR3 size: 15 residues. From germline, CDR1 is SGHAT and CDR2 FQNNGV. Trimming removed 0 bases from V and 3 bases from J, with 12 bases in between. CDR3: CASSLDVETVYEQYF. The DNA of the CDR3 is TGTGCCAGCAGCTTAGACGTAGAGACAGTCTACGAGCAGTACTTC.

This clone was seen a single time. The genes are TRBV6-5 and TRBJ2-7; D not resolved. The V end lost 2 bases, the J end lost 3 bases, and 14 bases lay between the germline ends. This CDR3 comprises 15 residues. From germline, CDR1 is MNHEY and CDR2 SVGAGI. CDR3 residues: CASSYDISGLYEQYF. The CDR3 nucleotides are TGTGCCAGCAGTTACGATATCTCAGGCCTCTACGAGCAGTACTTC.

Only one count was recorded for this clone. The chain employs TRBV28 and TRBJ1-3; possible D gene TRBD1, 6 bases. Germline V gene lookup returns CDR1 MDHEN and CDR2 SYDVKM. V lost 3 bases, J lost 9 bases, and 18 bases lay in between. The CDR3 is 15 residues long. The CDR3 loop is CASSLIHGEGGTIYF. The CDR3 DNA follows: TGTGCCAGCAGTTTGATCCACGGAGAAGGGGGCACCATATATTTT.

V is TRBV5-1 and J is TRBJ2-1; 9 bases are a match to TRBD2. The germline V gene has CDR1 SGHRS and CDR2 YFSETQ. The length of the CDR3 is 18 residues. J lost 2 bases, V lost 3 bases, and 12 bases had no gene match. CDR3 nucleotide sequence: TGCGCCAGCAGCTGGAATACACAGCGGGAGGTAACCTACAATGAGCAGTTCTTC. Translating gives CASSWNTQREVTYNEQFF.

The V gene is TRBV15, the J gene TRBJ2-5; TRBD2 might be the D (6 bases). The end of the DNA fits TRBJ2-7 better, so the J call may be wrong. Per germline, CDR1 LNHNV and CDR2 YYDKDF (reference sequence). The CDR3 is 15 residues long. The CDR3 loop reads CATSRERGTSYEQYF. The CDR3 DNA reads as TGTGCCACCAGCAGAGAGCGCGGGACTTCCTACGAGCAGTACTTC.

V is TRBV19 and J is TRBJ2-3; 8 nucleotides align to TRBD1. With V trimmed by 9 bases and J by 2 bases, 10 bases remained unmatched. The germline V gene encodes CDR1 LNHDA and CDR2 SQIVND (reference sequence). The CDR3 covers 15 residues. The chain's CDR3 is CASHRTGSFTDTQYF. The DNA for the CDR3 is TGTGCCAGCCATCGGACAGGGTCTTTCACAGATACGCAGTATTTT. The complete variable domain, with remaining parts taken from reference TRBV19 and TRBJ2-3, reads DGGITQSPKYLFRKEGQNVTLSCEQNLNHDAMYWYRQDPGQGLRLIYYSQIVNDFQKGDIAEGYSVSREKKESFPLTVTSAQKNPTAFYLCASHRTGSFTDTQYFGPGTRLTVL.

The V call is TRBV28, the J call TRBJ2-7, with 7 bases aligning to TRBD2. Per germline, CDR1 MDHEN and CDR2 SYDVKM. With 3 bases clipped from V and 4 bases from J, the junction kept 12 bases outside the gene matches. This CDR3 is built from 16 residues. The CDR3 nucleotides read TGTGCCAGCAGTTTGGTGGGAGGGCAACTCCCTTACGAGCAGTACTTC. This encodes CASSLVGGQLPYEQYF.

V usage is TRBV5-1 and J usage is TRBJ1-2; D call uncertain. V was trimmed by 4 bases and J by 4 bases, leaving 11 bases between them. Germline lookup yields CDR1 SGHRS and CDR2 YFSETQ. The CDR3 consists of 13 residues. The CDR3 coding sequence is TGCGCCAGCAGCCCATCCGGGATCTATGGCTACACCTTC. Translated, it gives CASSPSGIYGYTF.

The chain joins TRBV5-4 to TRBJ2-5; D tentatively fits TRBD1 or TRBD2 (5 bases each). V dropped 1 base and J dropped 5 bases, with 9 bases sitting between them. Per germline, CDR1 SGHNT and CDR2 YYREEE (reference sequence). The CDR3 loop spans 13 amino acids. The CDR3 is CASSLKGEETQYF. The CDR3 region has the DNA TGTGCCAGCAGCTTGAAAGGGGAGGAGACCCAGTACTTC.

The V gene is TRBV9, the J gene TRBJ2-7, with D unresolved. The CDR3 is 13 residues long. Trimming shortened V by 4 bases and J by 5 bases, and 13 bases separated the two germline ends. The germline CDR1 and CDR2 sequences are SGDLS and YYNGEE. In nucleotides, the CDR3 is TGTGCCAGCAGCCTCGGAGTGTTCGACGAGCAGTACTTC. Protein product: CASSLGVFDEQYF.

The V call is TRBV6-6, the J call TRBJ1-6, with TRBD1 matching over 9 bases. The CDR3 contains 14 residues. Trimming cost V 6 bases and J 9 bases; bases outside gene matches: 6. The germline gives CDR1 MNHNY, CDR2 SVGAGI (reference sequence). The CDR3 is CASSRGQGRSPLHF. The CDR3 DNA is TGTGCCAGCAGCCGCGGACAGGGGCGTTCACCCCTCCACTTT.

As for this clone: At one end, the junction sequence differs from germline, possibly due to a read error. The V and J genes are TRBV6-1 and TRBJ2-3, with TRBD1 matching over 8 bases. This CDR3 spans 15 amino acids. Germline V lookup: CDR1 MNHNS, CDR2 SASEGT. The CDR3 protein is CASSEYSAGTGTQYF. In DNA form, the CDR3 reads TGTGCCAGCAGTGAATATTCGGCGGGGACAGGTACGCAGTATTTT.